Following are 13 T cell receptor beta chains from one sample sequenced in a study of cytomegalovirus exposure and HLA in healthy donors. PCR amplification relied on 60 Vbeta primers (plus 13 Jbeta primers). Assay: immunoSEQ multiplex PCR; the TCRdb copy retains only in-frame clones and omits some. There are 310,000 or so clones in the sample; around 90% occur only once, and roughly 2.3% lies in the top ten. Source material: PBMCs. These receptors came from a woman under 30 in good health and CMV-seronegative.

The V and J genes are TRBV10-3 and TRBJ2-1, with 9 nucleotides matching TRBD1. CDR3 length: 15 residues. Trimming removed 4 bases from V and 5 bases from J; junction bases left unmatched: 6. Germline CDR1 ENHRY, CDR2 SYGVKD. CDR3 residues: CAISAPGQGNNEQFF. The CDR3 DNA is TGTGCCATCAGTGCCCCGGGACAGGGAAACAATGAGCAGTTCTTC.

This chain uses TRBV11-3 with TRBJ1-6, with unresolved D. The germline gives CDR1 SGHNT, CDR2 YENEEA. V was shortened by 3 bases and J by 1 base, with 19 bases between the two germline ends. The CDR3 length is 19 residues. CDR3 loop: CASSFFWRERGSYNSPLHF. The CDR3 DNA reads TGTGCCAGCAGCTTTTTTTGGAGGGAGCGAGGTTCCTATAATTCACCCCTCCACTTT. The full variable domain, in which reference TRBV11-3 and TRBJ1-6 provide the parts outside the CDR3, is EAGVVQSPRYKIIEKKQPVAFWCNPISGHNTLYWYLQNLGQGPELLIRYENEEAVDDSQLPKDRFSAERLKGVDSTLKIQPAELGDSAVYLCASSFFWRERGSYNSPLHFGNGTRLTVT.

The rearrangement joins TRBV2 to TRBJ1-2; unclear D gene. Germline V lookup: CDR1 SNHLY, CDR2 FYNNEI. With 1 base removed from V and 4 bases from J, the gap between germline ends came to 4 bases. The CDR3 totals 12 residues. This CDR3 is CASSEDGYGYTF. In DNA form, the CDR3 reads TGTGCCAGCAGTGAAGACGGCTATGGCTACACCTTC.

The CDR3 region is CASSYGGGLNTEAFF. In DNA form, the CDR3 reads TGTGCCAGCAGTTACGGAGGGGGCCTGAACACTGAAGCTTTCTTT. This chain links TRBV6-5 with TRBJ1-1; TRBD1 matches 7 bases. Germline assignment: CDR1 MNHEY and CDR2 SVGAGI. J lost 0 bases, V lost 2 bases, and 3 bases had no gene match. This CDR3 has 15 residues.

The CDR3 DNA sequence: TGTGCCAGCAGTTACTCGCGGCCGGGGGGGGCCGGGGAGCTGTTTTTT. It yields the protein CASSYSRPGGAGELFF. V usage is TRBV6-5 and J usage is TRBJ2-2, with 8 bases aligning to TRBD2. The CDR3 totals 16 residues. Germline CDR1 reads MNHEY; CDR2 reads SVGAGI. V was pared by 0 bases and J by 6 bases, with 6 bases of the junction left unmatched.

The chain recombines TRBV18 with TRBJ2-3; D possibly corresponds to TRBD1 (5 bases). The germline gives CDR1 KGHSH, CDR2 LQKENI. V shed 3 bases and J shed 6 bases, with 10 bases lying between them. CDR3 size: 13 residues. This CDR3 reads CASSPSGPDTQYF. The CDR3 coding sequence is TGTGCCAGCTCACCGTCAGGGCCCGATACGCAGTATTTT.

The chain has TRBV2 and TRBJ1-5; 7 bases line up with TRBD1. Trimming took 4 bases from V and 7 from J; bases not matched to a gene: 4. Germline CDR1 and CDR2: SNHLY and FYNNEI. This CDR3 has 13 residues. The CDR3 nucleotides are TGTGCCAGCAGTGGTACAGGGGAACAGCCCCAGCATTTT. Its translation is CASSGTGEQPQHF.

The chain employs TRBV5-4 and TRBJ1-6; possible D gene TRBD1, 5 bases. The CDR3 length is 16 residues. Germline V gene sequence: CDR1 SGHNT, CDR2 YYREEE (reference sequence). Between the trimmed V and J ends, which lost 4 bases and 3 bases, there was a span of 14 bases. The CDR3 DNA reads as TGTGCCAGCAGCCTAGAACTAAGGGGCTATAATTCACCCCTCCACTTT. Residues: CASSLELRGYNSPLHF.

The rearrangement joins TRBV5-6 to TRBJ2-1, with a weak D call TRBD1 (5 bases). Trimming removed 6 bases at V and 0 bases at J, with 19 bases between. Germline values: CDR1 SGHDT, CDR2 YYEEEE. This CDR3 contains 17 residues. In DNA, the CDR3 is TGTGCCAGCACCCGGGCAGGGCTCTCCTTCTCCTACAATGAGCAGTTCTTC. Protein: CASTRAGLSFSYNEQFF. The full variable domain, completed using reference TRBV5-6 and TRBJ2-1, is DAGVTQSPTHLIKTRGQQVTLRCSPKSGHDTVSWYQQALGQGPQFIFQYYEEEERQRGNFPDRFSGHQFPNYSSELNVNALLLGDSALYLCASTRAGLSFSYNEQFFGPGTRLTVL.

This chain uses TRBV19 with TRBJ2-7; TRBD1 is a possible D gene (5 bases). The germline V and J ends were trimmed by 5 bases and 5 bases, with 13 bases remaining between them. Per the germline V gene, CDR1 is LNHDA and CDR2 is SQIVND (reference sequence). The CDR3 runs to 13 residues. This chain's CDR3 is CASSPSGFHEQYF. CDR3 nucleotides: TGTGCCAGTAGTCCATCAGGGTTTCACGAGCAGTACTTC. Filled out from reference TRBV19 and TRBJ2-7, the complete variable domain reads DGGITQSPKYLFRKEGQNVTLSCEQNLNHDAMYWYRQDPGQGLRLIYYSQIVNDFQKGDIAEGYSVSREKKESFPLTVTSAQKNPTAFYLCASSPSGFHEQYFGPGTRLTVT.

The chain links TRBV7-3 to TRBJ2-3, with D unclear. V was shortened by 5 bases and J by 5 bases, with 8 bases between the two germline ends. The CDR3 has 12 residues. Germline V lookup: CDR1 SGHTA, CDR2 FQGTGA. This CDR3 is CASSPAGDTQYF. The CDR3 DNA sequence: TGTGCCAGCAGCCCCGCCGGAGATACGCAGTATTTT.

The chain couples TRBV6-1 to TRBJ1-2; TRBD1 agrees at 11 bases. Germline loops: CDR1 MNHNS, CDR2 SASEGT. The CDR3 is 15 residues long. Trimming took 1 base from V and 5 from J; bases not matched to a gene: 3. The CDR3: CASSEVGDRGYGYTF. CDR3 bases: TGTGCCAGCAGTGAAGTAGGGGACAGGGGGTATGGCTACACCTTC.

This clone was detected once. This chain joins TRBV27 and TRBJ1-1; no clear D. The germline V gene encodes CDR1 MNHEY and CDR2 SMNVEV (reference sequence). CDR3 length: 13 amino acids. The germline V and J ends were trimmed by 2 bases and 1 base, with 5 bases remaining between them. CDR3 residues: CASSLSWNTEAFF. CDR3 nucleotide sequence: TGTGCCAGCAGTTTAAGCTGGAACACTGAAGCTTTCTTT.